This T cell receptor beta chain was observed in a study of siplizumab effects on memory and regulatory T cells. Study outcomes and limitations: Some alloreactive sequences were traceable to unstimulated CD4+ memory cells, and siplizumab significantly reduced them.

This CDR3 is built from 16 residues. The J segment lost 3 bases and the V segment lost 0 bases, leaving 8 bases of the junction unmatched. Germline CDR1 reads SGDLS; CDR2 reads YYNGEE. Notes on this clone: Its antigen remains unknown.

The assay was immunoSEQ multiplex PCR, and TCRdb's table has in-frame clones only and misses some. The repertoire holds fewer than 110,000 clones, with approximately 91% as singletons. The chain uses TRBV9 and TRBJ1-2; 7 bases line up with TRBD1. Sample: non-Treg CD4+ T cells sorted from blood. This receptor was taken from a human donor in good health. CDR3 nucleotides: TGTGCCAGCAGCGTAGGTTCAGGGGGATGGGACTATGGCTACACCTTC. As protein: CASSVGSGGWDYGYTF.